What follows is one T cell receptor (beta chain) and its context. Other nucleotide sequences from this sample produce the same CDR3. V was pared by 5 bases and J by 1 base, with 11 bases between. Germline V gives CDR1 LNHDA, CDR2 SQIVND (reference sequence). The CDR3 is 15 amino acids. The sample is drawn from a study of control samples from healthy donors and cancer patients. Profiling relied on immunoSEQ multiplex PCR, and the TCRdb table lists in-frame clones only, not all of them. The sample holds 35,000 to 40,000 clones, around four fifths seen once. The sequenced sample consisted of PBMCs. V and J are TRBV19 and TRBJ1-4; D gene uncertain. The origin of this receptor is a woman in her fifties or sixties with lung cancer. The CDR3 here is CASSGQPLTNEKLFF. The CDR3 DNA sequence: TGTGCCAGTAGTGGGCAGCCCTTAACTAATGAAAAACTGTTTTTT.